Shown below are 8 T cell receptor beta chains from a single sample sequenced in a study of Graves' ophthalmopathy and Graves' hyperthyroidism. Amplified TCR beta CDR3 regions were obtained using RNA transcripts as template. First-round RT-PCR used HTBI primers; second-round multiplex PCR followed. MiXCR, run by TCRdb on the multiplex PCR reads, gives a single entry per CDR3 protein. The sample lists 400,000 or so distinct CDR3 sequences; about 15% were seen once. The sequenced sample was peripheral blood. These receptor sequences come from an adult woman with stable Graves' hyperthyroidism.

This clonotype was picked up many times. V usage is TRBV5-5 and J usage is TRBJ1-2; 9 bases are a match to TRBD1. CDR1 is SGHKS, CDR2 YYEKEE, per germline (reference sequence). With 1 base clipped from V and 2 bases from J, the junction kept 3 bases outside the gene matches. The CDR3 runs to 15 residues. CDR3: CASSLYGQGNYGYTF. CDR3 coding DNA: TGTGCCAGCAGCTTGTACGGACAGGGGAACTATGGCTACACCTTC.

This clonotype occurred many times. This chain uses TRBV19 with TRBJ1-2; a possible D gene is TRBD1 (5 bases). This CDR3 comprises 13 residues. Germline V gives CDR1 LNHDA, CDR2 SQIVND (reference sequence). The V and J ends lost 6 bases and 3 bases respectively, with 11 bases between them. The CDR3 DNA follows: TGTGCCAGTAGAATCGGGGGTGACTATGGCTACACCTTC. Its protein product is CASRIGGDYGYTF.

As for this clonotype: A read error may be the cause here, since a much bigger clone is one base away. CDR3 sequence reads: CASSYGGGNEAFF. CDR3 in DNA: TGTGCCAGCAGTTATGGGGGAGGAAATGAAGCTTTCTTT. J is TRBJ1-1 and V is TRBV6-5, with D tentatively TRBD1 (5 bases). V lost 3 bases, J lost 7 bases, and 12 bases lay in between. Germline CDR1 MNHEY, CDR2 SVGAGI. CDR3 length: 13 amino acids.

This chain links TRBV27 with TRBJ1-2, with 10 positions matching TRBD1. The germline V gene has CDR1 MNHEY and CDR2 SMNVEV (reference sequence). The CDR3 has 14 residues. J lost 2 bases, V lost 7 bases, and 4 bases had no gene match. DNA for the CDR3: TGTGCCAGCACCCCGGGACAGGGGAACTATGGCTACACCTTC. As protein: CASTPGQGNYGYTF.

This clonotype was detected ten times or more. V and J are TRBV28 and TRBJ1-1, with a tentative D call TRBD1 (5 bases). The CDR3 totals 17 residues. V was shortened by 5 bases and J by 5 bases, with 24 bases between the two germline ends. The V gene's germline CDR1 is MDHEN and CDR2 SYDVKM. Here the CDR3 DNA reads TGTGCCAGCAGTCCCTTTATGGGGGTTAAAGGGAGGACTGAAGCTTTCTTT. Translation: CASSPFMGVKGRTEAFF.

The V gene is TRBV28, the J gene TRBJ2-7; D gene unclear. CDR1 is MDHEN and CDR2 is SYDVKM in the germline V gene. The CDR3 consists of 12 residues. Between the trimmed V and J ends, which lost 3 bases and 6 bases, there was a span of 9 bases. CDR3 in DNA: TGTGCCAGCAGTTTTCTAGTAGGCGAGCAGTACTTC. Protein product: CASSFLVGEQYF.

This clonotype was recorded many times. The chain employs TRBV7-8 and TRBJ2-5; 7 nucleotides match TRBD1. The germline gives CDR1 SGHVS, CDR2 FQNEAQ. This CDR3 comprises 16 residues. With V trimmed by 0 bases and J by 5 bases, 9 bases remained unmatched. The CDR3 spells CASSLAGGQARETQYF. The CDR3 DNA follows: TGTGCCAGCAGCTTAGCAGGAGGACAGGCCCGGGAGACCCAGTACTTC. Drawing the rest from reference TRBV7-8 and TRBJ2-5, the complete variable domain is GAGVSQSPRYKVAKRGQDVALRCDPISGHVSLFWYQQALGQGPEFLTYFQNEAQLDKSGLPSDRFFAERPEGSVSTLKIQRTQQEDSAVYLCASSLAGGQARETQYFGPGTRLLVL.

This clonotype has ten or more counts. J is TRBJ2-4 and V is TRBV2; D possibly corresponds to TRBD2 (6 bases). CDR1 SNHLY and CDR2 FYNNEI come from the germline V gene. CDR3 size: 18 residues. V was clipped by 6 bases and J by 0 bases, with 21 bases between them. The DNA of the CDR3 is TGTGCCAGCAGCGAGGGGACTTCCTTAGGACTAGCCAAAAACATTCAGTACTTC. Translating gives CASSEGTSLGLAKNIQYF.